Listed below are T cell receptor beta chains from one sample, sequenced in a study of PD-1 blockade in classical Hodgkin lymphoma. This table comes from immunoSEQ multiplex PCR, and its TCRdb copy is limited to in-frame clones, with some not included. In the table there are roughly 100,000 clones, approximately 89% of which are singletons. Sequenced material: peripheral blood mononuclear cells (PBMCs), taken before the fourth cycle of nivolumab. The source of these receptors is a human donor with classical Hodgkin lymphoma. CDR3s include the opening cysteine and the closing phenylalanine or tryptophan. Each record gives: clone size, D gene, J gene, V gene, CDR3 protein, CDR3 DNA. A D gene is named only where the DNA matches it firmly. Clone size is not always given. Where it is, it says once, few, many or a class for expanded clones.

>NA|NA|TRBJ1-2|TRBV28
CASSLGAPRGYYGYTF
TGTGCCAGCAGTTTAGGGGCCCCGAGGGGCTACTATGGCTACACCTTC
>once|NA|TRBJ1-1|TRBV27
CASSPPGGRGTEAFF
TGTGCCAGCAGTCCGCCCGGGGGACGGGGCACTGAAGCTTTCTTT
>NA|NA|TRBJ2-1|TRBV27
CASSTTSAVYNEQFF
TGTGCCAGCAGTACTACCTCCGCGGTCTACAATGAGCAGTTCTTC
>NA|NA|TRBJ2-5|TRBV4-3
CASSQEETDQETQYF
TGCGCCAGCAGCCAAGAGGAGACCGACCAAGAGACCCAGTACTTC
>medium-sized|NA|TRBJ1-1|TRBV6-5
CASSQQGTTEAFF
TGTGCCAGCAGCCAACAGGGAACCACTGAAGCTTTCTTT
>once|NA|TRBJ2-7|TRBV29-1
CSVVVYEQYF
TGCAGCGTTGTAGTTTACGAGCAGTACTTC
>NA|TRBD1|TRBJ1-1|TRBV7-6
CASSLGTGSEAFF
TGTGCCAGCAGCTTAGGGACAGGGTCTGAAGCTTTCTTT
>NA|NA|TRBJ1-5|TRBV10-2
CASKFPNQPQHF
TGCGCCAGCAAGTTCCCGAACCAGCCCCAGCATTTT
>NA|TRBD2|TRBJ2-7|TRBV6-1
CASSEFSLAGDYEQYF
TGTGCCAGCAGTGAATTTTCCCTAGCGGGAGACTACGAGCAGTACTTC
>NA|NA|TRBJ1-1|TRBV15
CATSRASEGPKAEAFF
TGTGCCACCAGCAGGGCCTCCGAGGGGCCCAAGGCTGAAGCTTTCTTT
>NA|NA|TRBJ1-1|TRBV20-1
CRYTGETEAFF
TGCAGGTACACCGGAGAAACTGAAGCTTTCTTT
>NA|NA|TRBJ1-5|TRBV19
CASRPRDVSQPQHF
TGTGCCAGTAGGCCTCGGGACGTTTCCCAGCCCCAGCATTTT
>once|NA|TRBJ1-4|TRBV5-1
CASSFSLGNEKLFF
TGCGCCAGCAGCTTCAGCCTGGGGAATGAAAAACTGTTTTTT
>NA|TRBD2|TRBJ2-5|TRBV14
CASSQTSFAGELAGVETQYF
TGTGCCAGCAGCCAAACTTCTTTTGCCGGCGAGCTAGCGGGTGTTGAGACCCAGTACTTC
>once|TRBD2|TRBJ2-1|TRBV11-3
CASSLGGRIDNEQFF
TGTGCCAGCAGCTTAGGCGGGAGGATCGACAATGAGCAGTTCTTC
>NA|NA|TRBJ1-5|TRBV6-1
CASAERGHQPQHF
TGTGCCAGCGCTGAACGGGGGCATCAGCCCCAGCATTTT
>once|NA|TRBJ1-1|TRBV19
CASSIPLQIMNTEAFF
TGTGCCAGTAGTATACCCTTACAGATCATGAACACTGAAGCTTTCTTT
>NA|NA|TRBJ1-2|TRBV4-3
CASSPYDRPPYGYTF
TGCGCCAGCAGCCCGTACGACAGGCCCCCCTATGGTTACACCTTC
>once|TRBD2|TRBJ2-3|TRBV9
CASSVAPIGTSGRPRRDTQYF
TGTGCCAGCAGCGTAGCTCCTATCGGGACTAGCGGGAGGCCTAGGCGGGATACGCAGTATTTT
>NA|TRBD2|TRBJ2-1|TRBV28
CASSIPPGTSGRSEQFF
TGTGCCAGCAGTATTCCTCCCGGGACTAGCGGGAGAAGTGAGCAGTTCTTC
>NA|NA|TRBJ1-1|TRBV25-1
CASSEPGNTEAFF
TGTGCCAGCAGTGAGCCAGGGAACACTGAAGCTTTCTTT
>NA|NA|TRBJ1-2|TRBV2
CASSEARDRYGYTF
TGTGCCAGCAGTGAAGCCCGGGATCGCTATGGCTACACCTTC
>NA|TRBD1|TRBJ1-2|TRBV30
CAWSTGGSDGYTF
TGTGCCTGGTCGACAGGGGGGAGTGATGGCTACACCTTC
>NA|NA|TRBJ1-1|TRBV29-1
CSVEGGTGATFF
TGCAGCGTTGAAGGAGGGACCGGGGCTACTTTCTTT
>NA|NA|TRBJ1-4|TRBV7-2
CASSLAGSIGEKLFF
TGTGCCAGCAGCTTAGCGGGGTCGATTGGGGAAAAACTGTTTTTT
>NA|TRBD1|TRBJ2-2|TRBV2
CASSDDRGYTGELFF
TGTGCCAGCAGTGATGACAGGGGGTACACCGGGGAGCTGTTTTTT
>NA|TRBD1|TRBJ2-1|TRBV7-7
CASSLDRDNEQFF
TGTGCCAGCAGCCTGGACAGGGATAATGAGCAGTTCTTC
>NA|TRBD2|TRBJ2-1|TRBV27
CASSSPGLAGNNEQFF
TGTGCCAGCAGTAGCCCGGGACTAGCGGGAAACAATGAGCAGTTCTTC
>NA|NA|TRBJ2-2|TRBV2
CASSGTGVGTGELFF
TGTGCCAGCAGTGGAACGGGGGTTGGCACCGGGGAGCTGTTTTTT
>NA|NA|TRBJ1-4|TRBV4-1
CASSQDVGRNEKLFF
TGCGCCAGCAGCCAAGATGTGGGACGGAATGAAAAACTGTTTTTT
>NA|TRBD1|TRBJ1-2|TRBV29-1
CSVDPPTGSF
TGCAGCGTTGATCCCCCGACAGGGTCCTTC
>NA|NA|TRBJ1-3|TRBV10-3
CAISDSGGNTIYF
TGTGCCATCAGTGACTCTGGGGGAAACACCATATATTTT
>NA|NA|TRBJ1-5|TRBV19
CASSINRGGNQPQHF
TGTGCCAGTAGTATTAATAGGGGAGGCAATCAGCCCCAGCATTTT
>NA|TRBD2|TRBJ2-7|TRBV6-5
CASSYPGGYEQYF
TGTGCCAGCAGTTACCCGGGGGGCTACGAGCAGTACTTC
>NA|NA|TRBJ2-4|TRBV7-9
CASSYETGHQAKNIQYF
TGTGCCAGCAGCTACGAGACCGGGCACCAAGCCAAAAACATTCAGTACTTC
>once|TRBD1|TRBJ1-4|TRBV6-5
CASSTGTENEKLFF
TGTGCCAGCAGTACGGGGACAGAGAATGAAAAACTGTTTTTT
>NA|TRBD2|TRBJ2-7|TRBV6-5
CASSSMTSGTSYEQYF
TGTGCCAGCAGTTCGATGACTAGCGGGACCTCCTACGAGCAGTACTTC
>NA|NA|TRBJ2-5|TRBV15
CATSRDLLQETQYF
TGTGCCACCAGCAGAGATCTGTTGCAAGAGACCCAGTACTTC
>NA|TRBD1|TRBJ1-5|TRBV7-2
CASSLGQGVGQPQHF
TGTGCCAGCAGCTTGGGACAGGGTGTTGGGCAGCCCCAGCATTTT
>NA|NA|TRBJ2-1|TRBV11-2
CASSLGGSGGYEQFF
TGTGCCAGCAGCTTAGGAGGTAGCGGAGGGTATGAGCAGTTCTTC
>NA|TRBD2|TRBJ2-3|TRBV4-2
CASSQGLAGGRPDTQYF
TGTGCCAGCAGCCAAGGCCTAGCGGGAGGGCGTCCAGATACGCAGTATTTT